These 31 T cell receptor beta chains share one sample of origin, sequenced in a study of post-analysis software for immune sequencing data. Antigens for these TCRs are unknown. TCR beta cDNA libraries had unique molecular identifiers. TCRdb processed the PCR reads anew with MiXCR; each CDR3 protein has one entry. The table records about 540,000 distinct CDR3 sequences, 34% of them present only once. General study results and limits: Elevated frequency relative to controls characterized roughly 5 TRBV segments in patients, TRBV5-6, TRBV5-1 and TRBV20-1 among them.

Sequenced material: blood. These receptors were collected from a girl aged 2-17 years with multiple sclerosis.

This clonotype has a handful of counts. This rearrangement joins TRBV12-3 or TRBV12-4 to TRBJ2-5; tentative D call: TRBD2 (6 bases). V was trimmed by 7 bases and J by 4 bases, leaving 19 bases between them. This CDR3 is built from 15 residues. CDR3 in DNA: TGTGCCAGCACCATTAATGGGGCCGGGGGAGAGACCCAGTACTTC. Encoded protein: CASTINGAGGETQYF.

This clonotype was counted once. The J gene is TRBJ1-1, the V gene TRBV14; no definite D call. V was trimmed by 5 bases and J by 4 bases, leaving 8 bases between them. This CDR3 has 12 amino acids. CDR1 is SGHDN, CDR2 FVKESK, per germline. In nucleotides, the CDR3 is TGTGCCAGCAGCTCCTCGAGCACTGAAGCTTTCTTT. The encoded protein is CASSSSSTEAFF.

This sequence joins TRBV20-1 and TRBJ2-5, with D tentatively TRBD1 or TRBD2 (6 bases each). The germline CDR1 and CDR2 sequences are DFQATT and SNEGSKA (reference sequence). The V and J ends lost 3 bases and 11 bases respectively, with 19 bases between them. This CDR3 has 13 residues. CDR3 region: CSASSGADNGQYF. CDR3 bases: TGCAGTGCTAGTTCGGGGGCCGACAATGGGCAGTACTTC.

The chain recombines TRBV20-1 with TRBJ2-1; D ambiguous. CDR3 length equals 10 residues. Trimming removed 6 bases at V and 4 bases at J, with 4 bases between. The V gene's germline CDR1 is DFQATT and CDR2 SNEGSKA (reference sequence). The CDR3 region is CSAEYNEQFF. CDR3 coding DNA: TGCAGTGCCGAATACAATGAGCAGTTCTTC.

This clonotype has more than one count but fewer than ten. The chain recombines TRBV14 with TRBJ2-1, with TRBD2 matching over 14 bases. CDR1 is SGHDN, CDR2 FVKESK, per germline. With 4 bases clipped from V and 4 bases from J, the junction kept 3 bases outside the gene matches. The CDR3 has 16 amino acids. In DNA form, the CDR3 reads TGTGCCAGCAGCCCCCGGACTAGCGGGGGGTACAATGAGCAGTTCTTC. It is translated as CASSPRTSGGYNEQFF.

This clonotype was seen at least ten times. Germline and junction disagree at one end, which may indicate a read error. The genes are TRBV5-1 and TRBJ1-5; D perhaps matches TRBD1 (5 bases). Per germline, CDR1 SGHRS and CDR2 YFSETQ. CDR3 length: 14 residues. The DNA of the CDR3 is TGTGCCAGCTCGTCCACGGGGGGGGGTCAGCCCCAGCATTTT. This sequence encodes CASSSTGGGQPQHF.

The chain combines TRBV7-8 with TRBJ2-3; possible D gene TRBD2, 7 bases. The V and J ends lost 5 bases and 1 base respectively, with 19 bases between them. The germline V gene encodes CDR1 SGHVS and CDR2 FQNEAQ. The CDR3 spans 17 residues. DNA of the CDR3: TGTGCCAGCAGCCCGGTGGGTGGGGGGGGCGGCACAGATACGCAGTATTTT. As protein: CASSPVGGGGGTDTQYF.

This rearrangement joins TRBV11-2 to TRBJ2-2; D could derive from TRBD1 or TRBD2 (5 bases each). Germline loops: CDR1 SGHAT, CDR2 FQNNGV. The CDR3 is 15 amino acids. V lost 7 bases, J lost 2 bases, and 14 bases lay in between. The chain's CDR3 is CASTAGTLNTGELFF. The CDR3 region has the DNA TGTGCCAGCACCGCTGGGACCCTTAACACCGGGGAGCTGTTTTTT.

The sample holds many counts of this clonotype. CDR3 bases: TGCAGCGTCCCGGACAGGGTCTCCGAGACCCAGTACTTC. It specifies CSVPDRVSETQYF. J is TRBJ2-5 and V is TRBV29-1; 8 positions agree with TRBD1. Germline trimming cut 6 bases from V and 5 bases from J; bases unmatched to any gene: 8. The germline V gene encodes CDR1 SQVTM and CDR2 ANQGSEA. This CDR3 contains 13 residues.

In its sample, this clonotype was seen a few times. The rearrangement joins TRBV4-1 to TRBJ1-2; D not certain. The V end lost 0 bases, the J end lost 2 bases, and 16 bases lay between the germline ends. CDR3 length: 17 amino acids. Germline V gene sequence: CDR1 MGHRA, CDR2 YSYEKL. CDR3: CASSQERGWAQNYGYTF. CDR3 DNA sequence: TGCGCCAGCAGCCAAGAGAGAGGTTGGGCACAGAACTATGGCTACACCTTC.

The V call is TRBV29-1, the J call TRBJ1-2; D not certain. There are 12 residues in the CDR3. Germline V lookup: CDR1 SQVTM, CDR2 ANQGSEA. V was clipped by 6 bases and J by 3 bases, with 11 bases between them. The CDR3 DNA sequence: TGCAGCGTCCGCTTGGCGGACTATGGCTACACCTTC. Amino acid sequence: CSVRLADYGYTF.

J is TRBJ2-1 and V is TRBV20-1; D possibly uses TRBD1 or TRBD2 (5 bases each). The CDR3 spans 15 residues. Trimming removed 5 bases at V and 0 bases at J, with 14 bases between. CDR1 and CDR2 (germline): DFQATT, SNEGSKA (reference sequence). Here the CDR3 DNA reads TGCAGTGCTGATACGGGACCGAGCTCCTACAATGAGCAGTTCTTC. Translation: CSADTGPSSYNEQFF.

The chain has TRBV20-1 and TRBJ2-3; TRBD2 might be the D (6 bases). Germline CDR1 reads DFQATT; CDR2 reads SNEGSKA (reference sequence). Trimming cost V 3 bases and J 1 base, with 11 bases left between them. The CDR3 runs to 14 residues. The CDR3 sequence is CSASGGSGTDTQYF. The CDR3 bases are TGCAGTGCTAGCGGGGGTTCAGGCACAGATACGCAGTATTTT.

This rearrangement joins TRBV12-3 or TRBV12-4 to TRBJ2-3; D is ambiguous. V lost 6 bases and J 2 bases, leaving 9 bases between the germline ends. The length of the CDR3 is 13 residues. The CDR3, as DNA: TGTGCCAGCAGGACGGTCTCCACAGATACGCAGTATTTT. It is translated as CASRTVSTDTQYF.

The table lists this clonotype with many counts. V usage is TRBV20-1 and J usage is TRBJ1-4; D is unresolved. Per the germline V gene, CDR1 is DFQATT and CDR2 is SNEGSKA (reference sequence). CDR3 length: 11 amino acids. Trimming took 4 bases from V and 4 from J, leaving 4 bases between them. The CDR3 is CSATNNEKLFF. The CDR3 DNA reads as TGCAGTGCTACCAATAATGAAAAACTGTTTTTT.

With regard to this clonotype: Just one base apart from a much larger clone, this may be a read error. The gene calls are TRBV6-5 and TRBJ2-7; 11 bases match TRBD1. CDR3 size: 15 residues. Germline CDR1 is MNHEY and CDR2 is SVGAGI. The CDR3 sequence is CANSDRTGGFYEQYF. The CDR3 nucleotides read TGTGCCAACAGTGACAGGACAGGGGGCTTCTACGAGCAGTACTTC.

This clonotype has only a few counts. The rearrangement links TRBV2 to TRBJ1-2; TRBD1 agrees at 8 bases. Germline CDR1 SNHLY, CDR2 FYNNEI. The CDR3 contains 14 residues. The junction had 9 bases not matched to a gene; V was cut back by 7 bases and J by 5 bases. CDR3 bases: TGTGCCAGCACGAAAGGACAGGGCGAATATGGCTACACCTTC. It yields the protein CASTKGQGEYGYTF.

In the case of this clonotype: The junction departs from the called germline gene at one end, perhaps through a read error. The CDR3 loop reads CTSSLIDYEQYF. The CDR3 nucleotides are TGTACCAGCAGCTTAATTGACTACGAGCAGTACTTC. J is TRBJ2-5 and V is TRBV7-9; D uncertain. The J call may be in error: the DNA end matches TRBJ2-7 better. Germline CDR1 SEHNR, CDR2 FQNEAQ (reference sequence). This CDR3 spans 12 amino acids.

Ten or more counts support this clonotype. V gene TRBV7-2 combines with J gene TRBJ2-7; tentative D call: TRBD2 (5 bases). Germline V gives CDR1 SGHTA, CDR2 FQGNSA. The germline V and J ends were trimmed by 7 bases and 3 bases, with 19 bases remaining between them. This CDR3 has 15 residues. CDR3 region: CASTLPGRDFYEQYF. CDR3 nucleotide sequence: TGTGCCAGCACCCTGCCGGGGAGAGACTTCTACGAGCAGTACTTC.

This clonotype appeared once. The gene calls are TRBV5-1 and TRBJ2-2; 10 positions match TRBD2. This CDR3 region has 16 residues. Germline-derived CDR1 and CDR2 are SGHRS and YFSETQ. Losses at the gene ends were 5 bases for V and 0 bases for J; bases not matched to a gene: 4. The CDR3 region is CASRPLAGANTGELFF. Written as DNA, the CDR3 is TGCGCCAGCAGACCTCTAGCGGGGGCGAACACCGGGGAGCTGTTTTTT. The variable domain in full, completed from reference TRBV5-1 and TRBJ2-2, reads KAGVTQTPRYLIKTRGQQVTLSCSPISGHRSVSWYQQTPGQGLQFLFEYFSETQRNKGNFPGRFSGRQFSNSRSEMNVSTLELGDSALYLCASRPLAGANTGELFFGEGSRLTVL.

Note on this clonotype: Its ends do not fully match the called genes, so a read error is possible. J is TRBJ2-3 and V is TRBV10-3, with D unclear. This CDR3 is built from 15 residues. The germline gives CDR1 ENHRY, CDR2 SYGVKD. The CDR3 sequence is CAMSGQEGSTDTQYF. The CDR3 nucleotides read TGTGCCATGAGTGGGCAGGAAGGCAGCACAGATACGCAGTATTTT.

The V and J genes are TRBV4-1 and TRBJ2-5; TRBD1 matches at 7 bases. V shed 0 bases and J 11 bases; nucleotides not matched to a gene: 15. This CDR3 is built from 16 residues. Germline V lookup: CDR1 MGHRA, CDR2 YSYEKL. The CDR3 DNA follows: TGCGCCAGCAGCCAAGACTCCGGGACAGTCCTTTATGAGCAGTACTTC. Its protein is CASSQDSGTVLYEQYF.

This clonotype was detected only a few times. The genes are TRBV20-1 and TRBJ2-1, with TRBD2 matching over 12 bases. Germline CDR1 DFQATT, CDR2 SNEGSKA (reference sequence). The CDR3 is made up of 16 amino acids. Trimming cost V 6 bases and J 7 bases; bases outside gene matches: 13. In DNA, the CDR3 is TGCAGTGCCAGAAAACCTAGCGGGGGGGCTTCGAATGAGCAGTTCTTC. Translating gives CSARKPSGGASNEQFF.

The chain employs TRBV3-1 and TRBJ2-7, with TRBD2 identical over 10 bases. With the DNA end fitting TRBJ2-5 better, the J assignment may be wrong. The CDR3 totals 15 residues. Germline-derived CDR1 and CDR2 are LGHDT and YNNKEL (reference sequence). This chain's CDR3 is CASSQGGTSDQTQYF. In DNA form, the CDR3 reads TGTGCCAGCAGCCAAGGCGGGACTAGCGACCAGACCCAGTACTTC.

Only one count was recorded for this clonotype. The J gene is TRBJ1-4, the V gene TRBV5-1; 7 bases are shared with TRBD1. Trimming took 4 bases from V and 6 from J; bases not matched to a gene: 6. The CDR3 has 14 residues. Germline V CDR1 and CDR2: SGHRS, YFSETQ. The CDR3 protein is CASSPGTVDEKLFF. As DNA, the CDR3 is TGCGCCAGCAGCCCCGGGACAGTTGATGAAAAACTGTTTTTT.

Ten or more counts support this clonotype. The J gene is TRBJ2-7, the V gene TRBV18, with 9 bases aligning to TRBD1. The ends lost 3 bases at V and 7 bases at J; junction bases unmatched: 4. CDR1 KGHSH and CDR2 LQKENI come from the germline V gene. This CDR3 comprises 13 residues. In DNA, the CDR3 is TGTGCCAGCTCACCGCGGACAGGGGATGAGCAGTACTTC. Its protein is CASSPRTGDEQYF.

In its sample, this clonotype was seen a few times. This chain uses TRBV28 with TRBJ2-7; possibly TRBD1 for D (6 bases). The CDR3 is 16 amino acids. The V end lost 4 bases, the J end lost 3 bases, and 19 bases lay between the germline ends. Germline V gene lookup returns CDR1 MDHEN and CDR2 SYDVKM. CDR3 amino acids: CASSYPSGTHIYEQYF. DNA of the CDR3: TGTGCCAGCAGTTACCCTTCCGGGACACACATCTACGAGCAGTACTTC.

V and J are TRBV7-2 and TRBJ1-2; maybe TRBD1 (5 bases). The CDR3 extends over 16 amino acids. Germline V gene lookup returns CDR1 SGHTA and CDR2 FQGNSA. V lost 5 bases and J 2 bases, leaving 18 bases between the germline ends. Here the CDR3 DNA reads TGTGCCAGCAGCCTAAGACCCGGGACGGCGAACTATGGCTACACCTTC. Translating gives CASSLRPGTANYGYTF.

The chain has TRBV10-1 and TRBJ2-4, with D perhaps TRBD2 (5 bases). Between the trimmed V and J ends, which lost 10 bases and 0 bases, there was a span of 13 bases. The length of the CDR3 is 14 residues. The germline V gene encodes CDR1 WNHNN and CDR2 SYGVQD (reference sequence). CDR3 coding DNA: TGCGCCATCGGGGTGATTCTAGCCAAAAACATTCAGTACTTC. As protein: CAIGVILAKNIQYF.

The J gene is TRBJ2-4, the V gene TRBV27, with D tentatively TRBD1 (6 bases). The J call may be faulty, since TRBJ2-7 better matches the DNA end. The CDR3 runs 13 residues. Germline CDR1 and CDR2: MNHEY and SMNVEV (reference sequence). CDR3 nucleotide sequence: TGTGCCAGCAGTTTATCACAGGGCTACGAGCAGTACTTC. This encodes CASSLSQGYEQYF.

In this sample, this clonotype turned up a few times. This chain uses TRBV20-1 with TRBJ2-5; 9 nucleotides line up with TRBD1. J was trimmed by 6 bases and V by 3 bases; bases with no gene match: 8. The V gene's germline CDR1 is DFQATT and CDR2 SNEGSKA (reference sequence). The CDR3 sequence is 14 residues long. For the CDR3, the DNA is TGCAGTGCTAGGCGGACAGGGGCGGTACAGACCCAGTACTTC. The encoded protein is CSARRTGAVQTQYF.